The rows below give T cell receptor beta chains drawn from one sample of a study of blood T cell repertoires in COVID-19. Clones were sequenced by immunoSEQ multiplex PCR, and TCRdb holds only the in-frame ones, with some missing. The sample yields roughly 250,000 clones, roughly four fifths seen once. The source material was peripheral blood. These receptors were obtained from a woman of 80 years or more with acute or convalescent COVID-19. Each CDR3 is given with its conserved first and last residue.

V gene,J gene,CDR3 length,CDR3 protein
TRBV4-1,TRBJ2-3,16,CASSQVWGLDTDTQYF
TRBV24-1,TRBJ2-7,15,CATSDSRGGAYEQYF
TRBV5-5,TRBJ1-6,15,CASSPSARSGSPLHF
TRBV30,TRBJ1-5,13,CAWSTTGPQPQHF
TRBV5-4,TRBJ1-1,13,CASSSQGNTEAFF
TRBV28,TRBJ1-2,14,CASSSTGRNYGYTF
TRBV11-2,TRBJ2-7,14,CASSLLGQVGEQYF
TRBV4-1,TRBJ2-2,17,CASSQRQGPLYTGELFF
TRBV4-1,TRBJ1-2,16,CASSQDLLQGTAGYTF
TRBV6-5,TRBJ2-3,14,CASRSSGGGDTQYF
TRBV4-2,TRBJ2-1,13,CASSQGTNNEQFF
TRBV7-9,TRBJ1-3,14,CASSARESGNTIYF
TRBV5-6,TRBJ2-7,14,CASSLGQGNYEQYF
TRBV19,TRBJ2-2,15,CASSVQGADTGELFF
TRBV7-9,TRBJ2-7,15,CASSPLRDRVNEQYF
TRBV4-1,TRBJ1-1,15,CASSLPGGLNTEAFF
TRBV9,TRBJ1-2,15,CASSVGGAHLSGYTF
TRBV5-5,TRBJ2-5,14,CASSPWRGQETQYF
TRBV29-1,TRBJ1-1,13,CSVEGGGGTEAFF
TRBV18,TRBJ1-6,18,CASSPFSQGARGYSPLHF
TRBV5-6,TRBJ1-2,14,CASSAPPGQYGYTF
TRBV3-1/TRBV3-2,TRBJ1-1,13,CASSQPGLPEAFF
TRBV5-1,TRBJ1-2,14,CASSLGGGDYGYTF
TRBV7-8,TRBJ2-7,15,CASSFSGGFSYEQYF
TRBV30,TRBJ1-2,14,CAWTEQGSYYGYTF